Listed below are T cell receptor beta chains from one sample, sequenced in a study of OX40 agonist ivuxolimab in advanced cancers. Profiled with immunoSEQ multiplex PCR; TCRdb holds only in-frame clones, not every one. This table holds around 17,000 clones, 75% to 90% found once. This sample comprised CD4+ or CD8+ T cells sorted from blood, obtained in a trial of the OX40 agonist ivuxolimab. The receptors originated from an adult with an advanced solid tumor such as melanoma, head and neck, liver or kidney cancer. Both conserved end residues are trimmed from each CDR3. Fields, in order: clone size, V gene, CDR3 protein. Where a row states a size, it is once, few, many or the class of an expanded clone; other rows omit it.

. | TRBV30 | AWSRRGRNTGELF
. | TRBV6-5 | ASSYSASGVGETQY
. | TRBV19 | ASSPRSGRGTDTQY
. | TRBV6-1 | ASSATRLNTGELF
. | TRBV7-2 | ASSLVVSAGFNQPQH
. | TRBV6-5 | ASRQGQSGYT
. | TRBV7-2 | ASSFSSGRVSETQY
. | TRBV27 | ASSKPSGAKNIQY
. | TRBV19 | ASSIEPPSGLHLGSTDTQY
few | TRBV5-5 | ASSRGTGIYEQY
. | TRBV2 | ASSSTSSSL
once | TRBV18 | ASSPADRGATGELF
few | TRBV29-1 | SAQDRGGQPQH
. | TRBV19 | ASSRQVSGEQF
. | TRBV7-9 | ASSPAREKLF
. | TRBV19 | ASRPGGLTEAF
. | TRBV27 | ASSPHRPTEAF
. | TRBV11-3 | ASSLGRGPYNEQF
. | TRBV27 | ASSPRDRGSQPQH
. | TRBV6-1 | ASSDPGRGGEETQY
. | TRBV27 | ASVFTTGGNGELF
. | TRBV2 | ASRKDGNQPQH
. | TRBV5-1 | ASSLARDRAYEQY
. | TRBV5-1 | ASSLAGNQPQH
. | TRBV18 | ASSPGATSSYEQY
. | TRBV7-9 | ASSLGVQETQY
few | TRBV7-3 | ASSLDHGELF
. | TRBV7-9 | ASSTRGPDTQY
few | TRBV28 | ASTLAGGLDEQY
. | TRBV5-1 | ASSSSGTGTEKLF
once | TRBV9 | ASSVGTSLSYEQY
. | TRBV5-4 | ASSSERGSGYNEQF
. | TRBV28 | ASRDSRTDTQY
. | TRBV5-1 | ASSFIAGGTTDTQY
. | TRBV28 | ASSFSGTGGYEKLF
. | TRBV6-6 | ASTSAGAYNEQF
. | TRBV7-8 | ASSLVSTDTQY
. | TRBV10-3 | AISDLDRGVYEQY
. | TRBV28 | ASSDGTSGNTGELF
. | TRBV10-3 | AISEGRDNQPQH
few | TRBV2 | ASSEALRSIGGNTGELF
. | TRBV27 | ASRRPPYEQY
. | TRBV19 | ASSRQGGEQF
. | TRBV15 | ATSRDSGPYEQY
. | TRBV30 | AWSAGGEQY
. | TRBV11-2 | ASTRTSGTRGVEQY